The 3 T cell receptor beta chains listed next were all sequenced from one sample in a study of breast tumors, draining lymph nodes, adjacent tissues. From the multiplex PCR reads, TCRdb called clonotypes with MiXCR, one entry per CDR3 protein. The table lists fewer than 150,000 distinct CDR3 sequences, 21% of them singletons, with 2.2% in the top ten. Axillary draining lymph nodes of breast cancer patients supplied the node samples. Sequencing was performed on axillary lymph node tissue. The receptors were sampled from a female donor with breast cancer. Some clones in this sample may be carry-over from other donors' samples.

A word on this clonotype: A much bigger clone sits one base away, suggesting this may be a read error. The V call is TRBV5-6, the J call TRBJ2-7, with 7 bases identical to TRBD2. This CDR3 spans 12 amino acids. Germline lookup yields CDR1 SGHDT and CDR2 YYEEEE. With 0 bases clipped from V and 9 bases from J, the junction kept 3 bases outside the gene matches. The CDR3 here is CASSLGGRGQYF. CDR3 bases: TGTGCCAGCAGCTTGGGAGGGAGGGGGCAGTACTTC.

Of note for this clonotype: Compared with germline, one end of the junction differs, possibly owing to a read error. In nucleotides, the CDR3 is TGCAGTGCTAGTTTGCGGGAGTCCAGCACAGATACGCAGTGTTTT. Translation: CSASLRESSTDTQCF. V gene TRBV20-1 combines with J gene TRBJ2-3; 7 bases match TRBD2. This CDR3 is built from 15 residues. Germline V CDR1 and CDR2: DFQATT, SNEGSKA (reference sequence).

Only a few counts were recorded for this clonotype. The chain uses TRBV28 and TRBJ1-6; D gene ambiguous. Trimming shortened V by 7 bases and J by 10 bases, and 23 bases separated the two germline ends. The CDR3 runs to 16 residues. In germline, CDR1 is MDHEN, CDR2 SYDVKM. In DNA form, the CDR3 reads TGTGCCAGCACCCTCCTGTTAGGCAGGTCTGAATCACCCCTCCACTTT. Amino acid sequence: CASTLLLGRSESPLHF.